This TCR beta chain was identified during a study of cytomegalovirus exposure and HLA in healthy donors. At the level of the study: In a previous analysis, 95 million to 130 million unique TCR beta sequences were found from 150 million to 200 million T cells. HLA-typed donors contributed some 83 million unique TCRs, which were held in an early data release.

In the case of this clone: Its antigen is still unknown.

The PCR was carried out with 60 Vbeta primers and 13 Jbeta primers. The repertoire was sequenced with immunoSEQ multiplex PCR; TCRdb's copy has only in-frame clones and lacks some. The sample totals more than 90,000 clones. The ends lost 4 bases at V and 5 bases at J; junction bases unmatched: 7. CDR3 length: 14 amino acids. Germline CDR1 and CDR2: SGDLS and YYNGEE. Whole-study results and caveats: The authors later found TCR association rates varying by HLA locus, with DRB1 most and HLA-C fewest. A later analysis linked roughly 17,000 TCR beta sequences to HLA alleles at 0.05 false discovery rate.

What was sequenced was PBMCs. The rearrangement uses TRBV9 and TRBJ2-7; 9 nucleotides match TRBD1. The source of this sequence is a middle-aged man in good health and CMV-seropositive. DNA of the CDR3: TGTGCCAGCAGCCCGGGGGACAGGGTCCACGAGCAGTACTTC. Translating it yields CASSPGDRVHEQYF.